This is a list of T cell receptor beta chains from one sample in a study of OX40 agonist ivuxolimab in advanced cancers. Sequencing was performed with immunoSEQ multiplex PCR; in TCRdb, only in-frame clones are kept and a portion is missing. The data contain some 74,000 clones, about 90% of them singletons. Specimen: CD4+ or CD8+ T cells sorted from blood, collected in a trial of the OX40 agonist ivuxolimab. All receptors come from an adult with an advanced solid tumor such as melanoma, head and neck, liver or kidney cancer. The CDR3 runs from the conserved cysteine through the conserved F or W. D genes are given only for firm matches. Where a row states a size, it is once, few, many or the class of an expanded clone; other rows omit it.

TRBV10-3,TRBJ2-2,TRBD2,-,TGTGCCATCGGAAGGACTAGCGGGAGGGCCGGCAACACCGGGGAGCTGTTTTTT,CAIGRTSGRAGNTGELFF
TRBV30,TRBJ2-7,-,-,TGTGCCTGGAGTAGGGGCTTGGGCGAGCAGTACTTC,CAWSRGLGEQYF
TRBV19,TRBJ2-3,-,-,TGTGCCAGTAGTATGGGGACCCCGACACGTACAGATACGCAGTATTTT,CASSMGTPTRTDTQYF
TRBV29-1,TRBJ1-5,-,few,TGCAGCGTTGGTGCAGCAAATCAGCCCCAGCATTTT,CSVGAANQPQHF
TRBV19,TRBJ1-2,-,-,TGTGCCAGTAGTATAGTAAACCAACGCAACTATGGCTACACCTTC,CASSIVNQRNYGYTF
TRBV28,TRBJ1-4,-,-,TGTGCCAGCAAGGGGGAAAAACTGTTTTTT,CASKGEKLFF
TRBV10-1,TRBJ2-7,-,-,TGCGCCAGCAGTGAAGTAGGTGGCGAGCAGTACTTC,CASSEVGGEQYF
TRBV4-1,TRBJ2-7,TRBD2,-,TGCGCCAGCAGCCTCACTAGCGGGAGTAGTTTCGAGCAGTACTTC,CASSLTSGSSFEQYF
TRBV7-2,TRBJ2-1,TRBD2,-,TGTGCCAGCAGCCCGACTAGCGGGACCTACAATGAGCAGTTCTTC,CASSPTSGTYNEQFF
TRBV4-1,TRBJ1-5,-,-,TGCGCCAGCAGCCAAACAACCGGGGCCCGGAATCAGCCCCAGCATTTT,CASSQTTGARNQPQHF
TRBV25-1,TRBJ2-5,-,-,TGTGCCAGCAGTAGGGAGACCCAGTACTTC,CASSRETQYF
TRBV7-6,TRBJ1-2,-,-,TGTGCCAGCAGCTTAAAGGGGCAAGGCTATGGCTACACCTTC,CASSLKGQGYGYTF
TRBV29-1,TRBJ2-7,TRBD1,-,TGCAGCGTTCGACAGGGAAGCCCCTACGAGCAGTACTTC,CSVRQGSPYEQYF
TRBV27,TRBJ1-5,-,-,TGTGCCAGCAGTTTCCCCAATCAGCCCCAGCATTTT,CASSFPNQPQHF
TRBV6-5,TRBJ2-7,TRBD1,-,TGTGCCAGTAGGATGACAGGGAGCTCCTACGAGCAGTACTTC,CASRMTGSSYEQYF
TRBV4-2,TRBJ1-4,TRBD1,-,TGTGCCAGCAGCCAAGATCAGGGCAGGGGGGCAACTAATGAAAAACTGTTTTTT,CASSQDQGRGATNEKLFF
TRBV5-6,TRBJ2-3,TRBD2,-,TGTGCCAGCAGCCCCGGGACTAGGGGTACAGATACGCAGTATTTT,CASSPGTRGTDTQYF
TRBV15,TRBJ2-7,-,-,TGTGCCACCAGCAGAGATCAGACCTACGAGCAGTACTTC,CATSRDQTYEQYF
TRBV4-1,TRBJ2-3,TRBD2,-,TGCGCCAGCAGCCAAGAAGGGTTAGCGGGAGGGCGATATACGCAGTATTTT,CASSQEGLAGGRYTQYF
TRBV19,TRBJ2-7,-,-,TGTGCCAGTAGTATCGTAGGGGGAGTAACGCGGGAGCAGTACTTC,CASSIVGGVTREQYF
TRBV5-8,TRBJ2-3,TRBD1,-,TGTGCCAGCAGCGCCCGGGACAGGGGGCCAGATACGCAGTATTTT,CASSARDRGPDTQYF
TRBV19,TRBJ2-3,-,-,TGTGCCAGTAGTATAGTTCGGGGGGCACAAGATACGCAGTATTTT,CASSIVRGAQDTQYF
TRBV30,TRBJ2-5,-,-,TGTGCCTGGATGTCCTTTCAAGAGACCCAGTACTTC,CAWMSFQETQYF
TRBV10-1,TRBJ2-1,-,-,TGCGCCAGCAGTGAGCAGCGTCTTCAATACAATGAGCAGTTCTTC,CASSEQRLQYNEQFF
TRBV7-9,TRBJ1-1,-,once,TGTGCCAGCAGCTTCGGGACCTCCATGAACACTGAAGCTTTCTTT,CASSFGTSMNTEAFF
TRBV4-1,TRBJ2-4,TRBD2,-,TGCGCCAGCAGCCAAGGGCCAGCGGGATTAGCCAAAAACATTCAGTACTTC,CASSQGPAGLAKNIQYF
TRBV7-6,TRBJ2-5,-,-,TGTGCCAGCAGCTTAGCGTACAGCGTCGGGGAGACCCAGTACTTC,CASSLAYSVGETQYF